The 21 T cell receptor beta chains below were found in one sample sequenced in a study of T-cell reconstitution after alpha-beta-depleted transplantation in children. Unique molecular identifiers were used to barcode this TCRbeta library. TCRdb used MiXCR to reprocess the PCR reads, holding one entry per CDR3 protein. The table includes about 980,000 distinct CDR3 sequences, roughly 29% detected once. The sequencing used PBMCs, mostly from graft donor cells, collected 360 days after TCRalphabeta/CD19-depleted stem cell transplant. The receptors originated from a boy less than two years old who had a stem cell transplant for SCID, so the T cells may come from the graft donor.

J is TRBJ1-6 and V is TRBV25-1; D gene uncertain. The V and J ends lost 3 bases and 7 bases respectively, with 4 bases between them. CDR1 is MGHDK and CDR2 is SYGVNS in the germline V gene. CDR3 length: 12 residues. The CDR3 sequence: CASSEVNSPLHF. For the CDR3, the DNA is TGTGCCAGCAGTGAGGTGAATTCACCCCTCCACTTT.

The CDR3 reads CASSQARLMRDNEQFF. The CDR3 DNA reads TGCGCCAGCAGCCAAGCTAGACTTATGCGGGACAATGAGCAGTTCTTC. The chain recombines TRBV4-1 with TRBJ2-1; tentative D call: TRBD2 (5 bases). This CDR3 contains 16 residues. Trimming stripped 1 base from V and 5 bases from J, with 15 bases between. Germline loops: CDR1 MGHRA, CDR2 YSYEKL.

This chain joins TRBV7-9 and TRBJ1-5; tentative D call: TRBD1 (6 bases). V dropped 0 bases and J dropped 3 bases, with 12 bases sitting between them. The germline V gene encodes CDR1 SEHNR and CDR2 FQNEAQ (reference sequence). The CDR3 totals 16 residues. Written as DNA, the CDR3 is TGTGCCAGCAGCTTAGCAGGGGGGGCTTCCAATCAGCCCCAGCATTTT. Translated: CASSLAGGASNQPQHF.

This clonotype has more than one count but fewer than ten. The J gene is TRBJ1-2, the V gene TRBV2; D gene uncertain. This CDR3 is built from 12 residues. The germline gives CDR1 SNHLY, CDR2 FYNNEI. The V end lost 6 bases, the J end lost 8 bases, and 13 bases lay between the germline ends. CDR3 coding DNA: TGTGCCAGCAGCCCTCGGGTTGGGGGCTACACCTTC. Its translation is CASSPRVGGYTF. The entire variable domain, with the rest obtained from reference TRBV2 and TRBJ1-2, is as follows: EPEVTQTPSHQVTQMGQEVILRCVPISNHLYFYWYRQILGQKVEFLVSFYNNEISEKSEIFDDQFSVERPDGSNFTLKIRSTKLEDSAMYFCASSPRVGGYTFGSGTRLTVV.

This clonotype showed up just a few times. V and J are TRBV6-1 and TRBJ2-5; either TRBD1 or TRBD2 may supply D (7 bases each). The germline V gene has CDR1 MNHNS and CDR2 SASEGT. CDR3 length: 14 amino acids. Trimming took 5 bases from V and 3 from J, leaving 13 bases between them. CDR3 region: CASSPRGGKETQYF. CDR3 nucleotides: TGTGCCAGCAGTCCCAGGGGGGGGAAAGAGACCCAGTACTTC.

This sequence joins TRBV2 and TRBJ2-5; 12 bases map to TRBD1. Losses at the gene ends were 4 bases for V and 5 bases for J; bases not matched to a gene: 8. CDR1 is SNHLY, CDR2 FYNNEI, per germline. This CDR3 region has 16 residues. CDR3 protein: CASSVGTGGRMETQYF. The CDR3 coding sequence is TGTGCCAGCAGTGTTGGGACAGGGGGCCGGATGGAGACCCAGTACTTC. Complete variable domain (other parts from reference TRBV2 and TRBJ2-5): EPEVTQTPSHQVTQMGQEVILRCVPISNHLYFYWYRQILGQKVEFLVSFYNNEISEKSEIFDDQFSVERPDGSNFTLKIRSTKLEDSAMYFCASSVGTGGRMETQYFGPGTRLLVL.

This chain connects TRBV6-5 to TRBJ1-1; unclear D gene. Germline V CDR1 and CDR2: MNHEY, SVGAGI. This CDR3 has 13 amino acids. Between the trimmed V and J ends, which lost 3 bases and 2 bases, there was a span of 7 bases. CDR3 residues: CASSYKGNTEAFF. DNA for the CDR3: TGTGCCAGCAGTTATAAGGGAAACACTGAAGCTTTCTTT.

The J gene is TRBJ2-3, the V gene TRBV3-1, with TRBD1 as a possible D gene (5 bases). The germline V gene has CDR1 LGHDT and CDR2 YNNKEL (reference sequence). Trimming pared 0 bases from V and 2 bases from J, leaving 12 bases between. This CDR3 comprises 16 residues. CDR3 DNA: TGTGCCAGCAGCCAAGATAAGGGGCAGACCACAGATACGCAGTATTTT. Translated: CASSQDKGQTTDTQYF.

Here the CDR3 reads CASSRVAGATDTQYF. The DNA for the CDR3 is TGTGCCAGCAGTAGAGTAGCGGGGGCCACAGATACGCAGTATTTT. V and J are TRBV2 and TRBJ2-3, with 9 bases fitting TRBD2. The CDR3 covers 15 residues. V lost 5 bases and J lost 2; bases outside the gene matches: 5. The germline V gene has CDR1 SNHLY and CDR2 FYNNEI.

This rearrangement joins TRBV29-1 to TRBJ2-5; maybe TRBD1 (5 bases). Germline CDR1 reads SQVTM; CDR2 reads ANQGSEA. V was clipped by 5 bases and J by 5 bases, with 15 bases between them. The CDR3 contains 13 residues. The CDR3 nucleotides read TGCAGCGTTCCTCAGGGTCTGGTCGAGACCCAGTACTTC. Its translation is CSVPQGLVETQYF.

This clonotype was picked up a small number of times. V is TRBV29-1 and J is TRBJ1-1; 10 bases align to TRBD1. The CDR3 length is 11 residues. The germline gives CDR1 SQVTM, CDR2 ANQGSEA. V lost 7 bases and J lost 4; bases outside the gene matches: 0. The CDR3 protein is CSGDRGTEAFF. CDR3 DNA sequence: TGCAGCGGGGACAGGGGCACTGAAGCTTTCTTT.

The chain recombines TRBV10-3 with TRBJ2-2; D call uncertain. This CDR3 is built from 18 residues. CDR1 is ENHRY and CDR2 is SYGVKD in the germline V gene. Trimming cost V 6 bases and J 4 bases, with 24 bases left between them. The CDR3 spells CAISRPAGPRKSTGELFF. The CDR3, as DNA: TGTGCCATCAGCAGACCCGCCGGGCCGAGGAAAAGCACCGGGGAGCTGTTTTTT.

The chain has TRBV18 and TRBJ1-2; D is perhaps TRBD1 (5 bases). CDR3 size: 16 residues. The germline V gene encodes CDR1 KGHSH and CDR2 LQKENI. Between the trimmed V and J ends, which lost 6 bases and 4 bases, there was a span of 21 bases. The DNA for the CDR3 is TGTGCCAGCTCGGTCCAACGGGGCAGGGCCTCCTATGGCTACACCTTC. It translates to CASSVQRGRASYGYTF.

There are a few counts of this clonotype. The V call is TRBV16, the J call TRBJ2-7; 14 bases align to TRBD2. The V segment lost 4 bases and the J segment 4 bases; nucleotides outside the gene matches: 6. The germline gives CDR1 KGHSY, CDR2 FQNENV. This CDR3 has 16 residues. DNA of the CDR3: TGTGCCAGCAGCCGCCAAGGGACTAGCGGGGGTTACGAGCAGTACTTC. As protein: CASSRQGTSGGYEQYF.

The sample holds a few counts of this clonotype. The chain combines TRBV20-1 with TRBJ2-1; D call uncertain. V was pared by 5 bases and J by 0 bases, with 14 bases between. From germline, CDR1 is DFQATT and CDR2 SNEGSKA (reference sequence). This CDR3 comprises 15 residues. The CDR3 is CSAAGVTFSYNEQFF. The CDR3 bases are TGCAGTGCTGCTGGAGTAACTTTCTCCTACAATGAGCAGTTCTTC.

This clonotype was found a few times. This rearrangement joins TRBV4-1 to TRBJ2-5; a weak D match, TRBD1 (5 bases). This CDR3 has 14 amino acids. Germline V CDR1 and CDR2: MGHRA, YSYEKL. V lost 4 bases and J lost 5, with 14 bases in between. CDR3 sequence: CASSLRVARETQYF. As DNA, the CDR3 is TGCGCCAGCAGCCTCAGGGTAGCAAGGGAGACCCAGTACTTC.

The V call is TRBV5-1, the J call TRBJ1-1; D gene ambiguous. This CDR3 comprises 13 residues. Germline V gives CDR1 SGHRS, CDR2 YFSETQ. The ends were cut back, 7 bases at V and 2 bases at J, with 12 bases in the middle. CDR3 sequence reads: CASLSTENTEAFF. Written as DNA, the CDR3 is TGCGCCAGCCTATCGACGGAAAACACTGAAGCTTTCTTT.

There are a few counts of this clonotype. This chain connects TRBV5-1 to TRBJ2-1; a weak D match, TRBD2 (6 bases). This CDR3 contains 14 residues. V was shortened by 4 bases and J by 9 bases, with 17 bases between the two germline ends. Germline lookup yields CDR1 SGHRS and CDR2 YFSETQ. CDR3 nucleotide sequence: TGCGCCAGCAGCCGGGAGCCCCGCGTCGGTGAGCAGTTCTTC. This translates into CASSREPRVGEQFF.

The J gene is TRBJ1-1, the V gene TRBV20-1; 7 bases match TRBD1. Germline V CDR1 and CDR2: DFQATT, SNEGSKA (reference sequence). After removal of 6 bases from V and 2 bases from J, the junction contained 6 bases not matched to a gene. The CDR3 contains 13 residues. CDR3: CSATDRANTEAFF. DNA for the CDR3: TGCAGTGCCACTGACAGGGCCAACACTGAAGCTTTCTTT.

The V call is TRBV12-3 or TRBV12-4, the J call TRBJ1-1; possible D gene TRBD1, 5 bases. Trimming shortened V by 7 bases and J by 4 bases, and 16 bases separated the two germline ends. This CDR3 is 14 amino acids long. The CDR3, as DNA: TGTGCCAGCACGGGGGTGGGGTCAGGCACTGAAGCTTTCTTT. Protein: CASTGVGSGTEAFF.

This clonotype showed up just a few times. V and J are TRBV12-3 or TRBV12-4 and TRBJ1-1, with 9 bases aligning to TRBD1. The CDR3 loop spans 14 amino acids. J was trimmed by 3 bases and V by 6 bases; bases with no gene match: 5. CDR3 residues: CASRPDRGDTEAFF. CDR3 nucleotides: TGTGCCAGCAGGCCCGACAGGGGGGACACTGAAGCTTTCTTT.